This TCR beta chain appears in the sequencing data of a study of blood T cell repertoires in COVID-19. Study summary: Material from acute and convalescent COVID-19 was sourced from the United States, Italy and Spain. PBMCs, B-cell-depleted T cells, or T cells were the source of the cDNA or gDNA that made up the material.

The length of the CDR3 is 13 residues. Per germline, CDR1 MNHEY and CDR2 SVGAGI. V was cut by 7 bases and J by 6 bases, with 14 bases left in between. Under the authors' procedure: Estimated nucleated cell counts came from reference gene primer amplification. Libraries were prepared by immunoSEQ multiplex PCR; TCRdb keeps only in-frame clonotypes and omits some of them. From that table come the V and J calls and clone size; the DNA was used to work out D and trimming. The sample records about 160,000 clones, around four fifths being singletons. This chain uses TRBV6-5 with TRBJ2-3; D is uncertain. The TCR originated in a man aged 65 to 85 with acute or convalescent COVID-19. The specimen was peripheral blood. The CDR3 DNA reads as TGTGCCAGCAAGCTACCGAGAAGTGATACGCAGTATTTT. Translating gives CASKLPRSDTQYF.